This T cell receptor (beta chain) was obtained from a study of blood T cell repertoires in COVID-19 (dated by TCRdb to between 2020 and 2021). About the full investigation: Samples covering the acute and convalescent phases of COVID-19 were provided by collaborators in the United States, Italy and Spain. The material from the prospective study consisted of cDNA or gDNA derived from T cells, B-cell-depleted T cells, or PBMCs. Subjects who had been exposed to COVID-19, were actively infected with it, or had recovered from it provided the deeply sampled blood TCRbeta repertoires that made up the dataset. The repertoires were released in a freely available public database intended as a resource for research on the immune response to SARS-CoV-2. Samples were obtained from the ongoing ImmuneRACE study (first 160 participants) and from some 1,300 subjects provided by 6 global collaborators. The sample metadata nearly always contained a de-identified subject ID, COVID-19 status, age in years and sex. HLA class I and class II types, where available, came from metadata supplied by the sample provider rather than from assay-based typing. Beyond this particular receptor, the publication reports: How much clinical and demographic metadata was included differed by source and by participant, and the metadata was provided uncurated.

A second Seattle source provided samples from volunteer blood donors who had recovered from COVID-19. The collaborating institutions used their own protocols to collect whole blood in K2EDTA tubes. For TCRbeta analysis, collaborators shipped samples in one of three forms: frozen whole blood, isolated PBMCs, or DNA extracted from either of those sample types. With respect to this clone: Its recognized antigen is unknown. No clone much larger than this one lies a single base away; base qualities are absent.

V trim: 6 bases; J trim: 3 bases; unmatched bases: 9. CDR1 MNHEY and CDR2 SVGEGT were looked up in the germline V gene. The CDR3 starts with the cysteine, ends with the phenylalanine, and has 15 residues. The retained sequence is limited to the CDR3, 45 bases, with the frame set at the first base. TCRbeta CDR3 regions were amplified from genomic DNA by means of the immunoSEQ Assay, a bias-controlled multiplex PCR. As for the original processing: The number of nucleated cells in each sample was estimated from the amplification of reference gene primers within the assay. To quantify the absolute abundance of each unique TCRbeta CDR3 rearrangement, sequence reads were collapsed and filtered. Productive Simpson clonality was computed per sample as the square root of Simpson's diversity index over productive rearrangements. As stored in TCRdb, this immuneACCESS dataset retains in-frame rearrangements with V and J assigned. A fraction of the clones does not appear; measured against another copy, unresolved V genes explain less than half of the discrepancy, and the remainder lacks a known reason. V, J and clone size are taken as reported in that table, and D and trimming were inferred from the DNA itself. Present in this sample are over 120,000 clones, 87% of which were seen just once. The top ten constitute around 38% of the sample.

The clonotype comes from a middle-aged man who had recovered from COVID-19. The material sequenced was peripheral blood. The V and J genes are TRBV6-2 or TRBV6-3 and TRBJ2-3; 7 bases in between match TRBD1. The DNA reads TGTGCCAGCAGCCAGACAGGGCGAGGGACAGATACGCAGTATTTT. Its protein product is CASSQTGRGTDTQYF.